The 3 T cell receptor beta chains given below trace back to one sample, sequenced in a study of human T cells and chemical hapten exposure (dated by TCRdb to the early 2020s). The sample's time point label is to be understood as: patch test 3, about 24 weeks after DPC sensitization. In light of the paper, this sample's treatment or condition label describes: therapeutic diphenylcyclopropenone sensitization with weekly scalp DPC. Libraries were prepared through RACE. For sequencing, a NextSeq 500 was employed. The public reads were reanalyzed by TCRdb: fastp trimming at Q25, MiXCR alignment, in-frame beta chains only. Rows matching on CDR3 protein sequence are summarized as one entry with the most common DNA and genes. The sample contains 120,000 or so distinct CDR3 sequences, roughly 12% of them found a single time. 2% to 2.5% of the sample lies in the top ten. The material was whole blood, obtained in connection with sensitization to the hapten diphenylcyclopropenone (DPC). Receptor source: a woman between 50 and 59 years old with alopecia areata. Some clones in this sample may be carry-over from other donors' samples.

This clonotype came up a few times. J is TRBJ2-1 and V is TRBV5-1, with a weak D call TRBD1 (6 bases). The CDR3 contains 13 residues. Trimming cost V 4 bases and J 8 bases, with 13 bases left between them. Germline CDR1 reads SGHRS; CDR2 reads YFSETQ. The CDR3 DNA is TGCGCCAGCAGCCTGGGGGCGTGGGATGAGCAGTTCTTC. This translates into CASSLGAWDEQFF.

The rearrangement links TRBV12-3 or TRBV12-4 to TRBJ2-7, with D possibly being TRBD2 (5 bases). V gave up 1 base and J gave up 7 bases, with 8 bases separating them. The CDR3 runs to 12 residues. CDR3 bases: TGTGCCAGCAGTTTAGAACTAGGAGAGCAGTACTTC. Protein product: CASSLELGEQYF.

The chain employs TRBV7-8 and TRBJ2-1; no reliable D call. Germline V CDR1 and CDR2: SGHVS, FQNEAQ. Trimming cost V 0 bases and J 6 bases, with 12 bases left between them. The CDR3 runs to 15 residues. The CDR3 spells CASSLARRAGNEQFF. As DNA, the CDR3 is TGTGCCAGCAGCTTAGCGAGACGAGCTGGCAATGAGCAGTTCTTC.